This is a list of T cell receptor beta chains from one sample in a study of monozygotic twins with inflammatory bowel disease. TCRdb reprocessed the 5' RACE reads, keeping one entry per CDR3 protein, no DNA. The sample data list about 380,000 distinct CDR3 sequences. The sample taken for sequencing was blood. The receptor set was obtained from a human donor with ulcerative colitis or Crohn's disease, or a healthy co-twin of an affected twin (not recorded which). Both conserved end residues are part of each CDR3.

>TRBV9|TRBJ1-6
CASSAGGASGSPLHF
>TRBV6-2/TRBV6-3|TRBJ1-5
CASSYAGTGNNQPQHF
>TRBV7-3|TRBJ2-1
CASSLDGTGYEQFF
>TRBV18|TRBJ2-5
CASSPPARGQETQYF
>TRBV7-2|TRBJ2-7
CASSLAPDVTYEQYF
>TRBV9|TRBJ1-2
CASSAGRNYGYTF
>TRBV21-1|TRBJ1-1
CASSIHPMGTVNTEAFF
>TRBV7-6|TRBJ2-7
CASSLERTGGSYEQYF
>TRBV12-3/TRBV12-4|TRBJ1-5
CASSRNSGQGQPQHF
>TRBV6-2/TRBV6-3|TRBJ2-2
CASSINRGDTGELFF
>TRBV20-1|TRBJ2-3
CSARPPTDTQYF
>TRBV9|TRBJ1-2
CASSVLTGADYGYTF
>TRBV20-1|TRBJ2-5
CSARTGGMETQYF
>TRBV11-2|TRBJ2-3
CASTPGKVAGAWGTDTQYF
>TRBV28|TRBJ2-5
CASSLFSGGQETQYF
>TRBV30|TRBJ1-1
CAWRHRGSRDTEAFF
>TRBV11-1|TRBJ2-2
CASSLAGGRTGELFF
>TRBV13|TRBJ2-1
CASSPAAGDYNEQFF
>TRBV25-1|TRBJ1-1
CASSDPLGMNTEAFF
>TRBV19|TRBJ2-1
CASSIAQPWDEQFF
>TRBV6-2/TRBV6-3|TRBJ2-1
CASAGVGSNEQFF
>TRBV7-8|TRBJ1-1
CASSLDQGLSEAFF
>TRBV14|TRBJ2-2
CASRLRTDNTGELFF
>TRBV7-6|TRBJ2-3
CASSSLEEVADTQYF
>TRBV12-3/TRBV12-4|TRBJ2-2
CASRSRTGNTGELFF
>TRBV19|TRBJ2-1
CASSIDHRGPYNEQFF